This T cell receptor (beta chain) was recorded in a study of tumor-infiltrating lymphocytes in primary liver carcinoma. Study context: Every sample contained roughly 3.65 to 8 million productive TCRbeta reads, and these numbers were similar from one tissue type to another.

Findings of the study overall: Overlap between tumor regions exceeded overlap of tumor with adjacent tissue or blood.

The input was approximately 500 ng total RNA; TCR beta cDNA was made from it with a constant-region primer. Library construction for TCR beta comprised three nested multiplex PCR rounds performed with slightly modified ARM-PCR. Using its own MiXCR run on the multiplex PCR reads, TCRdb lists one record per CDR3 protein. The top ten hold over 15% of the sample, which has a few hundred thousand distinct CDR3 sequences, approximately 58% seen once. On this clonotype: No antigen is known for it. A read error may explain this, as a much larger clone is one base away.

Alongside blood RNA obtained from unsorted whole blood, germline DNA was also extracted. Sequenced material: peripheral blood. This sequence was found in a woman aged 25 to 45 with primary liver carcinoma and hepatitis B virus infection.

DNA of the CDR3: TGCGCCAGCAGCCGAGATCTGGACACCGGGGAGCTGTTTTTT. As protein: CASSRDLDTGELFF. The rearrangement links TRBV4-3 to TRBJ2-2, with D unclear. Germline V CDR1 and CDR2: LGHNA, YSLEER. The CDR3 has 14 amino acids. Trimming pared 4 bases from V and 3 bases from J, leaving 9 bases between.